The sequence of this T cell receptor beta chain was determined in a study of T-cell memory formation after mild COVID-19. TCRdb itself ran the 5' RACE reads through MiXCR, one entry per CDR3 protein. The table has about 270,000 distinct CDR3 sequences, 16% seen once. Specimen: PBMCs or a T cell subset sorted from them (not recorded which). The origin of this receptor is a man younger than 35 who had mild COVID-19 (a few samples of this study predate the infection). Cell type and time point are not known.

The DNA of the CDR3 is TGTGCCAGCAGACGCGTTTTGGGGGGCAGAAATGAAAAACTGTTTTTT. This sequence encodes CASRRVLGGRNEKLFF. V gene TRBV6-2 or TRBV6-3 combines with J gene TRBJ1-4; a weak D match, TRBD1 (6 bases). Germline V CDR1 and CDR2: MNHEY, SVGEGT. The ends were cut back, 6 bases at V and 5 bases at J, with 19 bases in the middle. The CDR3 runs 16 residues.